This T cell receptor (beta chain) was sequenced during a study of Graves' ophthalmopathy and Graves' hyperthyroidism. The CDR3 spans 14 residues. Per germline, CDR1 KGHDR and CDR2 SFDVKD. V lost 4 bases and J 0 bases, leaving 6 bases between the germline ends. Study-level points and caveats: A model of 13 signatures distinguished ophthalmopathy from stable hyperthyroidism at around 91% sensitivity and 81.08% specificity.

PBMCs were obtained from about 9.4 ml of fresh peripheral blood. This clonotype has ten or more counts. The antigen remains undetermined. Amplifying from RNA transcripts, the study obtained TCR beta CDR3 regions. The library came from an HTBI-primed first-round RT-PCR and a second-round multiplex PCR. MiXCR, run by TCRdb on the multiplex PCR reads, gives a single entry per CDR3 protein. The sample shows over 650,000 distinct CDR3 sequences, 35% to 45% of them seen only once. The TCR was taken from an adult man with Graves' ophthalmopathy. Sequences were obtained from peripheral blood. The rearrangement uses TRBV24-1 and TRBJ1-3; no reliable D call. The CDR3 spells CATSDPGSGNTIYF. The CDR3 region has the DNA TGTGCCACCAGTGACCCCGGCTCTGGAAACACCATATATTTT.